One sample yielded the 28 T cell receptor beta chains listed below, sequenced in a study of Graves' ophthalmopathy and Graves' hyperthyroidism. Amplified material comprised TCR beta CDR3 regions derived from RNA transcripts. In the first round, RT-PCR was carried out with HTBI primers, and a multiplex PCR formed the second round. A single record per CDR3 protein comes from TCRdb applying MiXCR to the multiplex PCR reads. Of 240,000 or so distinct CDR3 sequences detected, around 42% appear once; the ten largest clones hold 40% to 55%. The sample was peripheral blood. These receptors were obtained from an adult man with Graves' ophthalmopathy.

This clonotype was observed a handful of times. The V and J genes are TRBV5-4 and TRBJ1-1; D is ambiguous. The germline gives CDR1 SGHNT, CDR2 YYREEE (reference sequence). The V and J ends lost 3 bases and 1 base respectively, with 7 bases between them. The CDR3 is made up of 13 amino acids. CDR3 bases: TGTGCCAGCAGCTCACCGTCGAACACTGAAGCTTTCTTT. This sequence encodes CASSSPSNTEAFF. The full variable domain, its missing parts supplied by reference TRBV5-4 and TRBJ1-1, is ETGVTQSPTHLIKTRGQQVTLRCSSQSGHNTVSWYQQALGQGPQFIFQYYREEENGRGNFPPRFSGLQFPNYSSELNVNALELDDSALYLCASSSPSNTEAFFGQGTRLTVV.

The table lists this clonotype with many counts. This chain links TRBV24-1 with TRBJ1-1, with D uncertain. Trimming pared 2 bases from V and 3 bases from J, leaving 9 bases between. Germline loops: CDR1 KGHDR, CDR2 SFDVKD. The CDR3 runs to 14 residues. CDR3: CATSDSTIYTEAFF. DNA for the CDR3: TGTGCCACCAGTGATTCGACCATTTACACTGAAGCTTTCTTT.

At least ten counts were recorded for this clonotype. The rearrangement links TRBV24-1 to TRBJ1-5; 10 bases are shared with TRBD1. Unmatched junction bases numbered 5, after V lost 3 bases and J lost 4 bases. The CDR3 contains 16 residues. CDR1 and CDR2 from the germline V gene are KGHDR and SFDVKD. CDR3 residues: CATSDGRTGGNQPQHF. CDR3 coding DNA: TGTGCCACCAGTGATGGGAGGACAGGGGGGAATCAGCCCCAGCATTTT.

The table lists this clonotype with a few counts. A much larger clone differs from this one at a single base, so this may be a read error. The J gene is TRBJ2-7, the V gene TRBV7-3; D is unclear. This CDR3 has 11 residues. From germline, CDR1 is SGHTA and CDR2 FQGTGA. Here the CDR3 DNA reads TGTGCCAGCAGCTTCTCCCACGAGCAGTACTTC. As protein: CASSFSHEQYF.

This clonotype has ten or more counts. This rearrangement joins TRBV20-1 to TRBJ1-2; 7 nucleotides align to TRBD1. The CDR3 is 12 residues long. Germline CDR1 reads DFQATT; CDR2 reads SNEGSKA (reference sequence). The trim removed 6 bases at V and 6 bases at J, leaving 7 bases unmatched. DNA of the CDR3: TGCAGTGCCCTTACAGGGGCTGATGGCTACACCTTC. Protein sequence: CSALTGADGYTF.

This rearrangement joins TRBV10-2 to TRBJ1-2; D is perhaps TRBD1 (5 bases). The germline V gene encodes CDR1 WSHSY and CDR2 SAAADI. V was cut by 6 bases and J by 5 bases, with 19 bases left in between. This CDR3 contains 15 residues. CDR3 protein: CASSLLGELLYGYTF. The CDR3 region has the DNA TGCGCCAGCAGCTTGTTAGGGGAACTCCTATATGGCTACACCTTC.

The chain carries TRBV15 and TRBJ1-2; 7 bases are a match to TRBD1. This CDR3 has 16 amino acids. The V segment lost 4 bases and the J segment 6 bases; nucleotides outside the gene matches: 14. Germline CDR1 is LNHNV and CDR2 is YYDKDF (reference sequence). The chain's CDR3 is CATSKDRAPIGNGYTF. The CDR3 coding sequence is TGTGCCACCAGCAAAGACAGGGCGCCCATTGGGAATGGCTACACCTTC.

The V call is TRBV7-3, the J call TRBJ2-7; 7 bases line up with TRBD2. V shed 5 bases, J shed 3 bases, and the junction held 7 bases outside the gene matches. Germline V gives CDR1 SGHTA, CDR2 FQGTGA. There are 14 residues in the CDR3. This chain's CDR3 is CASSPSGTNYEQYF. The CDR3 DNA sequence: TGTGCCAGCAGCCCGAGCGGGACTAACTACGAGCAGTACTTC.

This clonotype was found a few times. This sequence joins TRBV20-1 and TRBJ2-5; 8 positions match TRBD2. Germline V lookup: CDR1 DFQATT, CDR2 SNEGSKA (reference sequence). The CDR3 totals 14 residues. V shed 7 bases and J 0 bases; nucleotides not matched to a gene: 7. CDR3 sequence reads: CSVSQRGHQETQYF. As DNA, the CDR3 is TGCAGTGTCAGCCAGCGGGGGCACCAAGAGACCCAGTACTTC.

The genes are TRBV6-1 and TRBJ2-7, with no clear D. Per germline, CDR1 MNHNS and CDR2 SASEGT. The CDR3 spans 14 residues. V was trimmed by 5 bases and J by 2 bases, leaving 13 bases between them. The CDR3 DNA follows: TGTGCCAGCAGTTACGTACTAACCCCCTACGAGCAGTACTTC. Amino acids: CASSYVLTPYEQYF.

The V call is TRBV7-2, the J call TRBJ2-2; D call uncertain. Germline V gene lookup returns CDR1 SGHTA and CDR2 FQGNSA. Trimming took off 7 bases at V and 0 bases at J, with 15 bases between the two ends. The CDR3 spans 16 residues. CDR3: CASTPRLVTNTGELFF. The CDR3 DNA follows: TGTGCCAGCACCCCACGGCTAGTTACGAACACCGGGGAGCTGTTTTTT.

CDR3 protein: CASSPLARDGYTF. The CDR3 bases are TGTGCCAGCAGTCCCTTGGCGCGAGATGGCTACACCTTC. J is TRBJ1-2 and V is TRBV6-5; D is undetermined. Germline V CDR1 and CDR2: MNHEY, SVGAGI. This CDR3 contains 13 residues. V lost 5 bases and J lost 6, with 13 bases in between.

The chain links TRBV12-3 or TRBV12-4 to TRBJ2-7; D is perhaps TRBD1 or TRBD2 (5 bases each). The V gene lost 6 bases and the J gene lost 4 bases, with 16 bases spanning the gap. The CDR3 has 14 residues. This CDR3 reads CASRKSGREYEQYF. The CDR3, as DNA: TGTGCCAGCAGAAAATCGGGACGGGAATACGAGCAGTACTTC.

The rearrangement uses TRBV5-1 and TRBJ1-3; perhaps TRBD1 as D (5 bases). V dropped 4 bases and J dropped 2 bases, with 13 bases sitting between them. This CDR3 is built from 15 residues. Germline V gene sequence: CDR1 SGHRS, CDR2 YFSETQ. In DNA form, the CDR3 reads TGCGCCAGCAGCCCCTCGGGGGGTCCTGGAAACACCATATATTTT. Translated, it gives CASSPSGGPGNTIYF.

This sequence joins TRBV24-1 and TRBJ2-2; D is undetermined. Germline CDR1 is KGHDR and CDR2 is SFDVKD. The V end lost 4 bases, the J end lost 10 bases, and 12 bases lay between the germline ends. The CDR3 spans 13 residues. The CDR3 region has the DNA TGTGCCACCAGTGACAATGGGCCTTCGGAGCTGTTTTTT. It specifies CATSDNGPSELFF.

This chain joins TRBV18 and TRBJ2-7; 12 bases align to TRBD1. Per germline, CDR1 KGHSH and CDR2 LQKENI. The CDR3 runs 15 residues. V shed 2 bases, J shed 3 bases, and the junction held 2 bases outside the gene matches. DNA for the CDR3: TGTGCCAGCTCACCAGGGACAGGGGGCGGCTACGAGCAGTACTTC. Its protein is CASSPGTGGGYEQYF.

The chain joins TRBV12-3 or TRBV12-4 to TRBJ2-7; D might be TRBD1 (6 bases). V was clipped by 5 bases and J by 0 bases, with 14 bases between them. The CDR3 covers 15 residues. In DNA form, the CDR3 reads TGTGCCAGCAGTCTCGCCGGGGACACCTCCTACGAGCAGTACTTC. The encoded protein is CASSLAGDTSYEQYF.

The gene calls are TRBV2 and TRBJ2-7; a weak D match, TRBD2 (5 bases). The CDR3 runs 14 residues. Trimming removed 5 bases from V and 3 bases from J, with 14 bases in between. Germline CDR1 SNHLY, CDR2 FYNNEI. The DNA for the CDR3 is TGTGCCAGCAGTCCCCGGGAAGGTTTCTACGAGCAGTACTTC. Amino acid sequence: CASSPREGFYEQYF. The full variable domain, its missing parts supplied by reference TRBV2 and TRBJ2-7, is EPEVTQTPSHQVTQMGQEVILRCVPISNHLYFYWYRQILGQKVEFLVSFYNNEISEKSEIFDDQFSVERPDGSNFTLKIRSTKLEDSAMYFCASSPREGFYEQYFGPGTRLTVT.

This clonotype has a handful of counts. The rearrangement joins TRBV6-4 to TRBJ1-1, with D unresolved. CDR1 and CDR2 from the germline V gene are MRHNA and SNTAGT. V lost 0 bases to trimming and J lost 6 bases, with 11 bases between them. The CDR3 contains 14 residues. CDR3 nucleotides: TGTGCCAGCAGTGACTCGAGCACGTCTCCTGAAGCTTTCTTT. It is translated as CASSDSSTSPEAFF.

A few counts support this clonotype. The J gene is TRBJ2-5, the V gene TRBV7-9; 7 positions agree with TRBD1. V lost 4 bases, J lost 2 bases, and 4 bases stayed unmatched. This CDR3 is built from 14 residues. CDR1 is SEHNR and CDR2 is FQNEAQ in the germline V gene (reference sequence). CDR3 sequence reads: CASSSYRGQETQYF. As DNA, the CDR3 is TGTGCCAGCAGCTCCTACAGGGGACAAGAGACCCAGTACTTC. Variable domain in full (rest from reference TRBV7-9 and TRBJ2-5): DTGVSQNPRHKITKRGQNVTFRCDPISEHNRLYWYRQTLGQGPEFLTYFQNEAQLEKSRLLSDRFSAERPKGSFSTLEIQRTEQGDSAMYLCASSSYRGQETQYFGPGTRLLVL.

The V call is TRBV7-9, the J call TRBJ1-1; a weak D match, TRBD1 (5 bases). Germline V lookup: CDR1 SEHNR, CDR2 FQNEAQ (reference sequence). This CDR3 is 14 amino acids long. The V end was cut by 1 base, the J end by 10 bases, with 16 bases between. Here the CDR3 reads CASSLEWDPQGAFF. The CDR3 DNA follows: TGTGCCAGCAGCTTAGAATGGGACCCCCAGGGAGCTTTCTTT.

Regarding this clonotype: This may be a read error: a much more frequent sequence differs by one nucleotide. The chain employs TRBV10-3 and TRBJ2-7; D unclear. CDR1 and CDR2 (germline): ENHRY, SYGVKD. CDR3 length equals 11 residues. The V and J ends lost 5 bases and 6 bases respectively, with 8 bases between them. This chain's CDR3 is CAISRSAEQYF. In DNA, the CDR3 is TGTGCCATCAGTCGATCTGCCGAGCAGTACTTC.

This clonotype was counted between two and nine times. The chain recombines TRBV12-3 or TRBV12-4 with TRBJ1-5; 8 nucleotides match TRBD1. Trimming removed 8 bases from V and 2 bases from J; junction bases left unmatched: 5. The CDR3 loop spans 14 amino acids. The CDR3 protein is CASAGGRGNQPQHF. The CDR3 DNA follows: TGTGCCAGCGCAGGGGGCCGGGGCAATCAGCCCCAGCATTTT.

This clonotype appeared a few times. This chain uses TRBV25-1 with TRBJ2-1, with no clear D. The germline V gene has CDR1 MGHDK and CDR2 SYGVNS. The CDR3 has 16 amino acids. The V and J ends lost 0 bases and 4 bases respectively, with 13 bases between them. As DNA, the CDR3 is TGTGCCAGCAGTGAATATGCCCGGGTCGGATACAATGAGCAGTTCTTC. Its protein product is CASSEYARVGYNEQFF.

This clonotype was seen only a few times. This chain connects TRBV24-1 to TRBJ2-7; tentative D call: TRBD1 (8 bases). The CDR3 extends over 14 amino acids. Germline CDR1 reads KGHDR; CDR2 reads SFDVKD. V lost 3 bases to trimming and J lost 5 bases, with 13 bases between them. This CDR3 reads CATSDRTGRDEQYF. The CDR3 DNA reads TGTGCCACCAGTGATCGGACAGGGAGGGACGAGCAGTACTTC.

J is TRBJ1-1 and V is TRBV7-3; 9 bases align to TRBD1. J gave up 11 bases and V 5 bases, and 9 bases lay outside the gene matches. This CDR3 comprises 13 residues. Per the germline V gene, CDR1 is SGHTA and CDR2 is FQGTGA. The CDR3 spells CASSPYRGREAFF. The CDR3 DNA reads as TGTGCCAGCAGCCCGTACAGGGGGCGGGAGGCTTTCTTT.

This clonotype appeared many times. CDR3 protein: CAISESEWETQYF. In DNA, the CDR3 is TGTGCCATCAGTGAGTCCGAGTGGGAGACCCAGTACTTC. The J gene is TRBJ2-5, the V gene TRBV10-3; D gene unclear. Trimming shortened V by 0 bases and J by 5 bases, and 7 bases separated the two germline ends. Germline V gene lookup returns CDR1 ENHRY and CDR2 SYGVKD. The CDR3 sequence is 13 residues long.

The chain is built from TRBV9 and TRBJ2-5; 7 positions agree with TRBD1. CDR3 size: 15 residues. Germline CDR1 is SGDLS and CDR2 is YYNGEE. The V segment lost 4 bases and the J segment 0 bases; nucleotides outside the gene matches: 6. The CDR3 sequence: CASSPRQGYQETQYF. Written as DNA, the CDR3 is TGTGCCAGCAGCCCCCGACAGGGCTACCAAGAGACCCAGTACTTC.